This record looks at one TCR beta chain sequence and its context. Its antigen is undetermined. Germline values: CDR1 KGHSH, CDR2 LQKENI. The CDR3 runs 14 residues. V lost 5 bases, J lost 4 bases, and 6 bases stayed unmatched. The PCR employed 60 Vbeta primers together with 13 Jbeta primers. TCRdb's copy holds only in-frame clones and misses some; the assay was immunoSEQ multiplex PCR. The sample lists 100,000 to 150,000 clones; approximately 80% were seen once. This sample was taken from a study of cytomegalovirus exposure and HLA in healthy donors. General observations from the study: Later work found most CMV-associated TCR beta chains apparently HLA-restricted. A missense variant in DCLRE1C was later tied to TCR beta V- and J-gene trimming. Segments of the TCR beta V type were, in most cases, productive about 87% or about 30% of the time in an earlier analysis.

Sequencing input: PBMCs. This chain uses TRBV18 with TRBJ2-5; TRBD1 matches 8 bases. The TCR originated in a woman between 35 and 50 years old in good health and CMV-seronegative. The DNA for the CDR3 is TGTGCCAGCTCAATGTCAGGGGGCGGAGAGACCCAGTACTTC. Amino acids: CASSMSGGGETQYF.